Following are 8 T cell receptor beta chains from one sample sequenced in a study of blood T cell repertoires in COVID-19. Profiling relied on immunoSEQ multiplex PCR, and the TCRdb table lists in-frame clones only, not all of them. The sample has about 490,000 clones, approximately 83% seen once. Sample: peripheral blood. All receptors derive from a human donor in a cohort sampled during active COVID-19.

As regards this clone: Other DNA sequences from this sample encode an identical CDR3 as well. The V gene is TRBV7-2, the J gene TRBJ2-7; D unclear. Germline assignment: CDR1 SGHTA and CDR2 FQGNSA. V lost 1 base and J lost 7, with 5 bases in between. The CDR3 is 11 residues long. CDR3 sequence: CASSLVLEQYF. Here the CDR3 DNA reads TGTGCCAGCAGCTTAGTGCTAGAGCAGTACTTC.

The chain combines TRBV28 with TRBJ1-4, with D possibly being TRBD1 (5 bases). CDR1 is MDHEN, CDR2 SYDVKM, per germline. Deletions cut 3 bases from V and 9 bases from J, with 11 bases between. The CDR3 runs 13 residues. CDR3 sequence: CASSFQGYKKLFF. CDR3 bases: TGTGCCAGCAGTTTCCAGGGATATAAAAAACTGTTTTTT.

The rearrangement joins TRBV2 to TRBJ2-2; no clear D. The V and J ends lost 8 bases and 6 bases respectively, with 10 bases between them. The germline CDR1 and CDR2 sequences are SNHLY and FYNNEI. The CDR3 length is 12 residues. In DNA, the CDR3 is TGTGCCAGCTCCTCTAATGCCGGGGAGCTGTTTTTT. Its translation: CASSSNAGELFF.

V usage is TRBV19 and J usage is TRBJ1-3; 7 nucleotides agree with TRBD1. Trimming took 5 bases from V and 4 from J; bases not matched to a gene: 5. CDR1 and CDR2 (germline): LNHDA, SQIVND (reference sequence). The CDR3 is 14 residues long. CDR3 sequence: CASSDPGQGNTIYF. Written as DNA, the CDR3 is TGTGCCAGTAGTGACCCGGGACAGGGAAACACCATATATTTT.

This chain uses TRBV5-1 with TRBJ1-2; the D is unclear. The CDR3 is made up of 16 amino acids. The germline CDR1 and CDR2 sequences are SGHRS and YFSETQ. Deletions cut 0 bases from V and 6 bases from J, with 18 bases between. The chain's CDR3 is CASSLVIGYGADGYTF. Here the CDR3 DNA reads TGCGCCAGCAGCTTGGTTATCGGGTACGGAGCGGATGGCTACACCTTC.

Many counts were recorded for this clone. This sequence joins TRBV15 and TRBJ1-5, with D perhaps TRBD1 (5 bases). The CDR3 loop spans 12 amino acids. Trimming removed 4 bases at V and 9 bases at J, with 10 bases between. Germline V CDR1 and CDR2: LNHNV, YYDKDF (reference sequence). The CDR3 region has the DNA TGTGCCACCAGCAAGGGAGGGACGCCCCAGCATTTT. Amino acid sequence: CATSKGGTPQHF.

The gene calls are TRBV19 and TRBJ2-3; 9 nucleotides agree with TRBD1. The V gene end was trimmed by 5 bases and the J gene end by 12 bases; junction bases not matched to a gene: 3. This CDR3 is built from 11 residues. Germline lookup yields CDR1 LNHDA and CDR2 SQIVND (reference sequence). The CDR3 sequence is CASSPGQGQYF. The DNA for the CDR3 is TGTGCCAGTAGTCCGGGACAGGGACAGTATTTT.

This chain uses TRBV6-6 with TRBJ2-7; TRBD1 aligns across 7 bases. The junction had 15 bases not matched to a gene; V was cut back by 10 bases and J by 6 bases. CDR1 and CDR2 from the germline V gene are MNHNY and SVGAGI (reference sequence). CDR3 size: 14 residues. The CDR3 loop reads CATMETGYGIEQYF. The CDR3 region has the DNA TGTGCCACCATGGAGACAGGGTATGGGATCGAGCAGTACTTC.